This T cell receptor beta chain is drawn from a study of T-cell reconstitution after alpha-beta-depleted transplantation in children. The CDR3 runs 13 residues. V lost 6 bases to trimming and J lost 5 bases, with 13 bases between them. CDR1 and CDR2 (germline): MNHEY, SVGAGI. The study's findings and limits: Reportedly, only several hundred clones from non-depleted graft cells drove alpha-beta T-cell counts at about two months. After one year, T-cell counts and TCRbeta diversity mostly came from new T cells.

In its sample, this clonotype was seen many times. What it recognizes is unknown. Molecular barcoding with unique molecular identifiers was used for the TCRbeta library. TCRdb re-derived calls from the PCR reads in MiXCR, one entry per CDR3 protein. The table shows 200,000 to 300,000 distinct CDR3 sequences, with roughly 7.7% occurring only once. The rearrangement joins TRBV6-5 to TRBJ1-1, with D possibly being TRBD1 (5 bases). The sample consisted of PBMCs, mostly from graft donor cells, taken 180 days after TCRalphabeta/CD19-depleted stem cell transplant. The TCR originated in a male patient under 18 who had a stem cell transplant for acute lymphoblastic leukemia, so the T cells may come from the graft donor. The CDR3 loop is CASRIYRGTEAFF. The CDR3 DNA sequence: TGTGCCAGCAGAATCTATCGGGGGACTGAAGCTTTCTTT.